The present TCR beta chain was sequenced within a study of blood T cell repertoires in COVID-19. Background on the study: COVID-19 samples from acute and convalescent phases originated in the United States, Italy and Spain. The cDNA or gDNA used as material had been derived from T cells, B-cell-depleted T cells, or PBMCs.

This CDR3 has 13 amino acids. Germline CDR1 reads KGHDR; CDR2 reads SFDVKD. The V segment lost 3 bases and the J segment 9 bases; nucleotides outside the gene matches: 4. Per the study methods: Amplification of reference gene primers was used by the study to estimate nucleated cell counts. Repertoires were generated with immunoSEQ multiplex PCR, while TCRdb's copy carries only in-frame clones and drops some. Clone size and V and J calls were adopted from that table, with D and trimming inferred from the DNA. Of roughly 270,000 clones detected, nearly 90% appear once; the ten largest clones hold roughly 9%.

The TCR was taken from a young man with active or convalescent COVID-19. The sequenced sample consisted of peripheral blood. The V call is TRBV24-1, the J call TRBJ2-1; 7 bases are a match to TRBD2. CDR3 nucleotide sequence: TGTGCCACCAGTGATACTAGCGCAGGTGAGCAGTTCTTC. Translating gives CATSDTSAGEQFF.